Presented here are 6 T cell receptor beta chains from one specimen sequenced in a study of blood T cell repertoires in COVID-19. Repertoires were generated with immunoSEQ multiplex PCR, while TCRdb's copy carries only in-frame clones and drops some. The data show 150,000 or so clones, 87% seen once. The sequencing sample was made of peripheral blood. The receptors originated from a human donor in a cohort sampled during active COVID-19.

The chain uses TRBV7-6 and TRBJ1-4, with TRBD1 matching over 8 bases. This CDR3 has 16 amino acids. Per the germline V gene, CDR1 is SGHVS and CDR2 is FNYEAQ. Trimming removed 0 bases from V and 0 bases from J; junction bases left unmatched: 0. In DNA form, the CDR3 reads TGTGCCAGCAGCTTAGCGGGACAGGCAACTAATGAAAAACTGTTTTTT. It translates to CASSLAGQATNEKLFF.

V and J are TRBV7-9 and TRBJ2-7, with 7 bases identical to TRBD1. CDR3 length: 15 residues. Germline trimming cut 5 bases from V and 3 bases from J; bases unmatched to any gene: 10. Germline V CDR1 and CDR2: SEHNR, FQNEAQ (reference sequence). The CDR3 bases are TGTGCCAGCAGCCCCCGGGACAGCTTCAGCTACGAGCAGTACTTC. This translates into CASSPRDSFSYEQYF.

This chain connects TRBV27 to TRBJ1-4; 8 bases match TRBD1. The CDR3 extends over 13 amino acids. V was pared by 4 bases and J by 7 bases, with 2 bases of the junction left unmatched. Germline V gene lookup returns CDR1 MNHEY and CDR2 SMNVEV (reference sequence). CDR3 region: CASSSGTGEKLFF. In DNA, the CDR3 is TGTGCCAGCAGTTCCGGGACAGGTGAAAAACTGTTTTTT.

The J gene is TRBJ2-1, the V gene TRBV28; D uncertain. Germline-derived CDR1 and CDR2 are MDHEN and SYDVKM. The V gene lost 3 bases and the J gene lost 6 bases, with 9 bases spanning the gap. The CDR3 has 13 residues. The CDR3 DNA is TGTGCCAGCAGTTTCCGTGTCGGCAATGAGCAGTTCTTC. Its translation is CASSFRVGNEQFF.

This chain links TRBV6-1 with TRBJ1-4; D ambiguous. Trimming stripped 0 bases from V and 8 bases from J, with 16 bases between. The CDR3 contains 16 residues. The V gene's germline CDR1 is MNHNS and CDR2 SASEGT. The CDR3 is CASSEAAGGVREKLFF. The CDR3 DNA is TGTGCCAGCAGTGAAGCGGCGGGCGGAGTTCGAGAAAAACTGTTTTTT.

The CDR3 bases are TGTGCCTGGAGTCCTGGACAGGGATACAATGAGCAGTTCTTC. Amino acid sequence: CAWSPGQGYNEQFF. The rearrangement joins TRBV30 to TRBJ2-1, with 8 bases that match TRBD1. Germline trimming cut 2 bases from V and 4 bases from J; bases unmatched to any gene: 4. Germline values: CDR1 GTSNPN, CDR2 SVGIG (reference sequence). The CDR3 totals 14 residues.